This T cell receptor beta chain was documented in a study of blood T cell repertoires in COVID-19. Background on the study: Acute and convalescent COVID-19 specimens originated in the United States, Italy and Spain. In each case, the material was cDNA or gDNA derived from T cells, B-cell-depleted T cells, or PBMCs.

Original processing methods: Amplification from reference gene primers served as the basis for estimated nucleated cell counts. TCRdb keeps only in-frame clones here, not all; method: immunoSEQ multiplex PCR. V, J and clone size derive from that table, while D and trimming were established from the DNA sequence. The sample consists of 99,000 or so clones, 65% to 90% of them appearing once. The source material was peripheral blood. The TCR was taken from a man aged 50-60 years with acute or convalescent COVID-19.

As DNA, the CDR3 is TGTGCCAGCAGTGAAATTATTATTTCGGGGGTATCCTACAATGAGCAGTTCTTC. It encodes CASSEIIISGVSYNEQFF. The chain links TRBV2 to TRBJ2-1, with a weak D call TRBD2 (6 bases). CDR1 and CDR2 (germline): SNHLY, FYNNEI. The CDR3 has 18 residues. V was shortened by 2 bases and J by 1 base, with 18 bases between the two germline ends.